This T cell receptor (beta chain) comes out of a study of cytomegalovirus exposure and HLA in healthy donors. Study findings and constraints: Some V segments could not be told apart, so they were left out, TRBV6-2 and TRBV6-3 among them. In a later analysis, at a false discovery rate of 0.05, roughly 17,000 TCR beta sequences matched HLA alleles. A reported reduction in N-insertions relative to the approximately 600-donor mean was seen in an Asian-associated ancestry cluster in a later analysis. CMV serostatus was the only recorded immune exposure for donors.

Notes on this clone: Its antigen is unknown.

Germline V CDR1 and CDR2: SGHTS, YDEGEE. The CDR3 contains 14 residues. V was clipped by 7 bases and J by 1 base, with 12 bases between them. 60 Vbeta and 13 Jbeta primers were used in PCR. Sequencing used immunoSEQ multiplex PCR; TCRdb keeps in-frame clones, though not all of them. The sample lists 120,000 or so clones, roughly 80% seen once, with roughly 3.1% in the top ten. Sample: PBMCs. This clonotype originated in a man aged 25 to 45 in good health and CMV-seronegative. This rearrangement joins TRBV5-8 to TRBJ2-4; weak D call: TRBD2 (6 bases). The CDR3 protein is CASGLGTAKNIQYF. As DNA, the CDR3 is TGTGCCAGCGGACTGGGGACTGCCAAAAACATTCAGTACTTC.